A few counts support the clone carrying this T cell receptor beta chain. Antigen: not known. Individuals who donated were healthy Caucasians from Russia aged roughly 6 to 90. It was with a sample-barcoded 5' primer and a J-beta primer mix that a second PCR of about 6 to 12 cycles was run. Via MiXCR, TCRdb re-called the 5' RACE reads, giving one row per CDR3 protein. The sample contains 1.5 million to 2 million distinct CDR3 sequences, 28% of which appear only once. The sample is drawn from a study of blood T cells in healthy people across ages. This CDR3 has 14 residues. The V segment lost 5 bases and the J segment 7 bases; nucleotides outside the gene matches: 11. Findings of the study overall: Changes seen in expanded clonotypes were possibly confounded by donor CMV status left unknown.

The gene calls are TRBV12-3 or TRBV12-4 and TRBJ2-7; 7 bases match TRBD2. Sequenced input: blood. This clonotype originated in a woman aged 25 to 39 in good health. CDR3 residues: CASSRTSSKGEQYF. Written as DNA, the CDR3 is TGTGCCAGCAGTAGGACTAGTAGTAAGGGGGAGCAGTACTTC.